These T cell receptor beta chains were read from a single sample in a study of CD8 T cells in Susac syndrome. A single record per CDR3 protein comes from TCRdb applying MiXCR to the immunoSEQ multiplex PCR reads. The table has roughly 250,000 distinct CDR3 sequences, 90% to 97% seen once. The sample consisted of CD4+ T cells from PBMCs. The receptor source for this set is a human donor with Susac syndrome. The CDR3 runs from the conserved cysteine through the conserved F or W. The D gene is left open where the match is weak. Size is stated for part of the rows, as once, few or many counts, or as a class when the clone is expanded.

CDR3nt	CDR3aa	len	j_gene	abundance	v_gene	d_gene
TGCGCCAGCAGCCTAAAACCGGGGGAAAACTACGAGCAGTACTTC	CASSLKPGENYEQYF	15	TRBJ2-7	.	TRBV4-1	.
TGCAGCGTTGCTCTAAGCTCTGGAAACACCATATATTTT	CSVALSSGNTIYF	13	TRBJ1-3	once	TRBV29-1	.
TGCAGTGCTAGGTCAGGGGACAGGCACACAGATACGCAGTATTTT	CSARSGDRHTDTQYF	15	TRBJ2-3	once	TRBV20-1	TRBD1
TGTGCCAGCAGTGCCGTCGTCGGGGGCGGACGTTCCTACGAGCAGTACTTC	CASSAVVGGGRSYEQYF	17	TRBJ2-7	.	TRBV25-1	.
TGCGCCAGCAGGCCGGACCCAGGGTTGGACACCTTC	CASRPDPGLDTF	12	TRBJ1-2	.	TRBV5-1	.
TGCAGCGTTGAACCCAGAGTGAACACTGAAGCTTTCTTT	CSVEPRVNTEAFF	13	TRBJ1-1	.	TRBV29-1	.
TGTGCCAGCAGCCGATGGGACAGGGACATCAATGAGCAGTTCTTC	CASSRWDRDINEQFF	15	TRBJ2-1	.	TRBV7-2	TRBD1
TGTGCCAGCAGTTTAGTACGCGGATACACCGGGGAGCTGTTTTTT	CASSLVRGYTGELFF	15	TRBJ2-2	.	TRBV27	.
TGTGCCAGCAGTTCCCCGGGACAGGGGGGCTACACCTTC	CASSSPGQGGYTF	13	TRBJ1-2	.	TRBV12-3/TRBV12-4	TRBD1
TGCGCCAGCAGAGGTAGCGGGAGTCTCAATGAGCAGTTCTTC	CASRGSGSLNEQFF	14	TRBJ2-1	.	TRBV4-1	TRBD2
TGTGCCAGCAGTGAAGCTCGCGGGAAGGGGTCCTACGAGCAGTACTTC	CASSEARGKGSYEQYF	16	TRBJ2-7	.	TRBV2	.
TGCGCCAGCAGCCAAGAATGGGGAAATCAGCCCCAGCATTTT	CASSQEWGNQPQHF	14	TRBJ1-5	.	TRBV4-1	.
TGCAGTGCTCCACCTCGATGGGCGGAGGATGGCTACACCTTC	CSAPPRWAEDGYTF	14	TRBJ1-2	.	TRBV20-1	.
TGTGCCAGCAGCTCCCTGGGGGGAGCGATCGAGCAGTACTTC	CASSSLGGAIEQYF	14	TRBJ2-7	.	TRBV5-4	.
TGCAGCGTTGGGGGTATGAGCAATCAGCCCCAGCATTTT	CSVGGMSNQPQHF	13	TRBJ1-5	.	TRBV29-1	.
TGTGCCACCCGGGGAGCGGTTACAGATACGCAGTATTTT	CATRGAVTDTQYF	13	TRBJ2-3	.	TRBV6-2/TRBV6-3	.
TGTGCCAGCAGCCAAGAAGGACTAGCGGGAGATACCCTTTACGAGCAGTACTTC	CASSQEGLAGDTLYEQYF	18	TRBJ2-7	.	TRBV4-2	TRBD2
TGTGCCAGCTCACGGGCAGGGACCCATGAGCAGTTCTTC	CASSRAGTHEQFF	13	TRBJ2-1	.	TRBV18	.
TGTGCCATCAGTGAGGAGGGGACAGGCAATCAGCCCCAGCATTTT	CAISEEGTGNQPQHF	15	TRBJ1-5	.	TRBV10-3	TRBD1
TGTGCCAGCAGGCGCGACAGGGAACTCTACGAGCAGTACTTC	CASRRDRELYEQYF	14	TRBJ2-7	.	TRBV6-5	TRBD1
TGTGCCAGCAGTACCCTCCTAGCGGGAGTGGAGGAGACCCAGTACTTC	CASSTLLAGVEETQYF	16	TRBJ2-5	.	TRBV12-3/TRBV12-4	TRBD2
TGTGCCAGCAAACTAGCGGGATACAATGAGCAGTTCTTC	CASKLAGYNEQFF	13	TRBJ2-1	.	TRBV3-1	TRBD2
TGCAGCGCGAGAACAGGGATGAATGAGCAGTTCTTC	CSARTGMNEQFF	12	TRBJ2-1	.	TRBV29-1	.
TGTGCCAGCAGGGGTCTCGCTGAAGCTTTCTTT	CASRGLAEAFF	11	TRBJ1-1	.	TRBV2	.
TGTGCCAGTAGTATCAAGCGTTCCGGCTACACCTTC	CASSIKRSGYTF	12	TRBJ1-2	.	TRBV19	.
TGTGCCACCAGTACAGGGGCAAATGAGCAGTTCTTC	CATSTGANEQFF	12	TRBJ2-1	.	TRBV24-1	TRBD1
TGTGCCAGCCTTAGGGGGAGGACGAACACCGGGGAGCTGTTTTTT	CASLRGRTNTGELFF	15	TRBJ2-2	.	TRBV2	.